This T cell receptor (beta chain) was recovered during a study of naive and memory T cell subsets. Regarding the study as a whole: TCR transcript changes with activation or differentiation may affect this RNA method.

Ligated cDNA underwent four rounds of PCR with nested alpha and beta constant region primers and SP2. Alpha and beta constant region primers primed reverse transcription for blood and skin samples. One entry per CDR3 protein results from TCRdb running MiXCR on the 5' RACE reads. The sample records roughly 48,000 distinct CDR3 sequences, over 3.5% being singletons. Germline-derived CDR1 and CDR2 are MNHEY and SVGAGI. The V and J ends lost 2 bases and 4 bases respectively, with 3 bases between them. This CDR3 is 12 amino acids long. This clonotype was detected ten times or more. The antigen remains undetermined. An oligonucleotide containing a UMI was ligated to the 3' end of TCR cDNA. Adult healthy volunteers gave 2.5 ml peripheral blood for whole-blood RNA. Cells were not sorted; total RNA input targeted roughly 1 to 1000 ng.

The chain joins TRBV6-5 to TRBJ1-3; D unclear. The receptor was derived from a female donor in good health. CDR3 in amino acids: CASSYPGNTIYF. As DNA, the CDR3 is TGTGCCAGCAGTTACCCCGGAAACACCATATATTTT.